One TCR beta chain is described in this entry. No antigen is known for it. The authors prepared the TCRbeta library with unique molecular identifiers. Using its own MiXCR run on the PCR reads, TCRdb lists one record per CDR3 protein. The sample shows more than 300,000 distinct CDR3 sequences, roughly 16% of them seen only once. These data are taken from a study of T-cell reconstitution after alpha-beta-depleted transplantation in children. Study-level results: Fresh T-cell production supplied most of the T-cell counts and diversity seen one year after transplant. Some patients' high day-60 TCRbeta diversity was traced to surviving recipient T cells and thymic progenitors.

Germline lookup yields CDR1 SQVTM and CDR2 ANQGSEA. J lost 8 bases, V lost 7 bases, and 11 bases had no gene match. The CDR3 totals 15 residues. Sequenced material: PBMCs, mostly from graft donor cells, taken 360 days after TCRalphabeta/CD19-depleted stem cell transplant. This chain joins TRBV29-1 and TRBJ2-1, with 13 bases lining up with TRBD2. The clonotype was recovered from a male patient aged 2 to 9 who had a stem cell transplant for acute lymphoblastic leukemia, so the T cells may come from the graft donor. CDR3 amino acids: CSAAKTSGRLDEQFF. The DNA for the CDR3 is TGCAGCGCCGCCAAGACTAGCGGGAGGTTAGATGAGCAGTTCTTC.